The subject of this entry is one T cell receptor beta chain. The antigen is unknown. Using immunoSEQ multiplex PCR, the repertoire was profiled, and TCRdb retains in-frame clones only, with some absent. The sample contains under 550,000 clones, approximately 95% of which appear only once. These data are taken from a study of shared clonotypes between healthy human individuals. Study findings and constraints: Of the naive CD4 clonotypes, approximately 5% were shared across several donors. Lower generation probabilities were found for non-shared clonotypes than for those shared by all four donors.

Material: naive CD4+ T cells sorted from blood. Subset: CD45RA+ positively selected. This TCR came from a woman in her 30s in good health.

The CDR3 loop is CASSLVQGGRQPQHF. The CDR3 DNA sequence: TGTGCCAGCAGCTTAGTACAGGGTGGTCGACAGCCCCAGCATTTT. The J gene is TRBJ1-5, the V gene TRBV7-2, with D tentatively TRBD1 (6 bases). CDR1 is SGHTA and CDR2 is FQGNSA in the germline V gene. The CDR3 runs to 15 residues. Trimming left V 1 base short and J 7 bases short, with 14 bases between.